The following is a T cell receptor beta chain sequence with its context. Per the study methods: Amplifying reference gene primers gave estimates of nucleated cell counts. TCRdb's table, derived via immunoSEQ multiplex PCR, lists solely in-frame clones and lacks some. Clone size and the V and J calls come from that table; the DNA yielded D and trimming. The repertoire holds roughly 260,000 clones, with roughly nine tenths as singletons. The data derive from a study of blood T cell repertoires in COVID-19. Study in general: The origin of the acute and convalescent COVID-19 samples was the United States, Italy and Spain.

CDR1 and CDR2 (germline): LGHNA, YNFKEQ. The trim removed 1 base at V and 3 bases at J, leaving 19 bases unmatched. The CDR3 totals 21 residues. This chain connects TRBV4-2 to TRBJ2-3; TRBD1 agrees at 10 bases. The sequence came from a man in his 60s who had recovered from COVID-19. The sample taken for sequencing was peripheral blood. The CDR3 protein is CASSQGGPGTGVGVGTDTQYF. CDR3 DNA: TGTGCCAGCAGCCAAGGTGGCCCGGGGACAGGGGTTGGTGTAGGAACAGATACGCAGTATTTT.